This T cell receptor beta chain was documented in a study of blood T cell repertoires in COVID-19. The wider study: COVID-19 samples from acute and convalescent phases originated in the United States, Italy and Spain. Sample material is recorded as cDNA or gDNA derived from T cells, B-cell-depleted T cells, or PBMCs.

Trimming removed 2 bases from V and 5 bases from J, with 10 bases in between. In germline, CDR1 is MNHEY, CDR2 SVGEGT. This CDR3 contains 13 residues. Only a few counts were recorded for this clone. In the original processing: Reference gene primer amplification gave nucleated cell count estimates. Profiled with immunoSEQ multiplex PCR; TCRdb holds only in-frame clones, not every one. V and J calls and clone size are copied from that table; D and trimming were computed from the DNA. The data hold a few hundred thousand clones, with about four fifths observed a single time. The sample was peripheral blood. The clonotype comes from a man aged 25 to 45 who had recovered from COVID-19. This chain connects TRBV6-2 or TRBV6-3 to TRBJ2-7; D is possibly TRBD2 (5 bases). The chain's CDR3 is CASSYLSGNEQYF. The CDR3 nucleotides read TGTGCCAGCAGTTACCTCTCCGGGAACGAGCAGTACTTC.